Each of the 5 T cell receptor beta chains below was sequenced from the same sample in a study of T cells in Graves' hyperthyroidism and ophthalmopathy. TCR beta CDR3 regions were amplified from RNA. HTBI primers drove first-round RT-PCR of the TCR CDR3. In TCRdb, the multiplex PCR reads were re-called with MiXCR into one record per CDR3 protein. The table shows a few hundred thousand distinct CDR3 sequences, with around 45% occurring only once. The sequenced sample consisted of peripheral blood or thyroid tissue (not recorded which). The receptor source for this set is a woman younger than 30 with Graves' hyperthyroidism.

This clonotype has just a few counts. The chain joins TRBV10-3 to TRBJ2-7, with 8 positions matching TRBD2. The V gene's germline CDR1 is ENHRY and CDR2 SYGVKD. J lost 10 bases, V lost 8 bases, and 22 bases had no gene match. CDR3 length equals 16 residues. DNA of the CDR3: TGTGCCATCGCCCCCCGAAGCGGGAGTAGGGCGACTGAACAGTACTTC. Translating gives CAIAPRSGSRATEQYF.

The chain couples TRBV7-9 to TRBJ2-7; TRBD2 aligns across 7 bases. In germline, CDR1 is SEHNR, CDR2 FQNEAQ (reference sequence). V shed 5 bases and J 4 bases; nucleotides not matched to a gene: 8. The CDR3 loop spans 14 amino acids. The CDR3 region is CASSPTRERYEQYF. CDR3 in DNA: TGTGCCAGCAGCCCGACGCGGGAGCGGTACGAGCAGTACTTC.

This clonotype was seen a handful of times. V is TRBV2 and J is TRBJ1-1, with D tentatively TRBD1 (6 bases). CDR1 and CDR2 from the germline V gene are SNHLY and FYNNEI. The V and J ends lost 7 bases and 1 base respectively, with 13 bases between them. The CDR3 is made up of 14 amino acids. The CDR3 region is CASILDRKNTEAFF. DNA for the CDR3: TGTGCCAGCATCTTGGACAGAAAGAACACTGAAGCTTTCTTT.

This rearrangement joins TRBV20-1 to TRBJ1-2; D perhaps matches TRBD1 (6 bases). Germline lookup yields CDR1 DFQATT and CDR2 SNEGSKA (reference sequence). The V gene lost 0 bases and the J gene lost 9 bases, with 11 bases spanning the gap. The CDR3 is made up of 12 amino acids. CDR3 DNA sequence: TGCAGTGCTAGAGAGGGGGCGTGGAGCTACACCTTC. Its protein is CSAREGAWSYTF.

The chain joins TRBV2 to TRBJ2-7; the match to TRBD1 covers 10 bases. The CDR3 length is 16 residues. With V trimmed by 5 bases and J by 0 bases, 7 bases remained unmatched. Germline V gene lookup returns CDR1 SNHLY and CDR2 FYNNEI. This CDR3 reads CASSLPGQGSSYEQYF. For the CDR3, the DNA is TGTGCCAGCAGTCTTCCGGGACAGGGGAGCTCCTACGAGCAGTACTTC.